The 6 T cell receptor beta chains presented below share a single source sample, sequenced in a study of blood T cell repertoires in COVID-19. The repertoire was sequenced with immunoSEQ multiplex PCR; TCRdb's copy has only in-frame clones and lacks some. The top ten hold roughly 9.6% of the sample, which has over 250,000 clones, 70% to 90% seen once. What was sequenced was peripheral blood. These receptors were obtained from a woman between 65 and 79 years old with acute or convalescent COVID-19.

The chain couples TRBV14 to TRBJ2-5, with TRBD1 as a possible D gene (6 bases). V lost 4 bases to trimming and J lost 5 bases, with 11 bases between them. Germline-derived CDR1 and CDR2 are SGHDN and FVKESK. The CDR3 has 13 amino acids. For the CDR3, the DNA is TGTGCCAGCAGCCCCTTGGGGGCGGAGACCCAGTACTTC. This gives the protein CASSPLGAETQYF.

This chain links TRBV6-5 with TRBJ2-1; 14 bases agree with TRBD2. Trimming removed 6 bases from V and 9 bases from J; junction bases left unmatched: 7. This CDR3 is 15 amino acids long. CDR1 is MNHEY and CDR2 is SVGAGI in the germline V gene. In DNA form, the CDR3 reads TGTGCCAGCAGAGTGACTAGCGGGGGGGCCGGTGAGCAGTTCTTC. It yields the protein CASRVTSGGAGEQFF.

The chain employs TRBV4-1 and TRBJ2-1; possibly TRBD2 for D (6 bases). There are 15 residues in the CDR3. Trimming left V 5 bases short and J 7 bases short, with 18 bases between. Germline V lookup: CDR1 MGHRA, CDR2 YSYEKL. CDR3 loop: CASSSPGRDGNEQFF. CDR3 nucleotide sequence: TGCGCCAGCAGCTCCCCAGGGCGGGATGGGAATGAGCAGTTCTTC.

The chain couples TRBV28 to TRBJ1-2; D is undetermined. Trimming took 10 bases from V and 7 from J, leaving 28 bases between them. The CDR3 covers 16 residues. The germline CDR1 and CDR2 sequences are MDHEN and SYDVKM. In DNA form, the CDR3 reads TGTGCCACCCGGGAGGGCAGGTCGTCGGGTAGTTCTGGCTACACCTTC. Residues: CATREGRSSGSSGYTF.

The V gene is TRBV7-8, the J gene TRBJ2-7; TRBD1 matches at 8 bases. CDR3 length: 15 residues. With 4 bases clipped from V and 3 bases from J, the junction kept 8 bases outside the gene matches. The germline CDR1 and CDR2 sequences are SGHVS and FQNEAQ. This CDR3 is CASSSQGVPRYEQYF. CDR3 nucleotide sequence: TGTGCCAGCAGCTCACAGGGGGTACCCCGCTACGAGCAGTACTTC.

V and J are TRBV5-1 and TRBJ1-3; D perhaps matches TRBD1 (5 bases). This CDR3 has 18 residues. CDR1 and CDR2 (germline): SGHRS, YFSETQ. V was clipped by 0 bases and J by 3 bases, with 19 bases between them. The CDR3 spells CASSLAPVSGVGGNTIYF. DNA of the CDR3: TGCGCCAGCAGCTTGGCCCCAGTTTCGGGGGTTGGTGGAAACACCATATATTTT.